The 15 T cell receptor beta chains below come from one sample, sequenced in a study of technical replicates of blood from a few donors. The repertoire was sequenced with immunoSEQ multiplex PCR; TCRdb's copy has only in-frame clones and lacks some. The sample comprises tens of thousands of clones, around 96% of which are singletons, and 0.37% rests with the top ten. The sample consisted of T cells isolated from PBMCs. The receptors here all came from a human donor in good health.

CDR3 amino acids: CASSDPDRGRQPQHF. The CDR3 DNA reads TGTGCCAGCAGTGACCCTGACAGGGGTAGGCAGCCCCAGCATTTT. The gene calls are TRBV6-4 and TRBJ1-5; 8 nucleotides match TRBD1. CDR3 length: 15 amino acids. Germline CDR1 is MRHNA and CDR2 is SNTAGT. Losses at the gene ends were 2 bases for V and 7 bases for J; bases not matched to a gene: 7.

The gene calls are TRBV28 and TRBJ2-1; 7 bases line up with TRBD1. CDR1 is MDHEN, CDR2 SYDVKM, per germline. The CDR3 is 14 residues long. Trimming cost V 6 bases and J 3 bases; bases outside gene matches: 5. The CDR3 loop reads CASRTGASYNEQFF. The CDR3 bases are TGTGCCAGCAGAACAGGGGCTAGCTACAATGAGCAGTTCTTC.

The rearrangement links TRBV13 to TRBJ1-1; D unresolved. The V gene lost 1 base and the J gene lost 2 bases, with 8 bases spanning the gap. This CDR3 contains 14 residues. The germline V gene encodes CDR1 PRHDT and CDR2 FYEKMQ (reference sequence). The DNA for the CDR3 is TGTGCCAGCAGCTTAGACGATGGCAACACTGAAGCTTTCTTT. This encodes CASSLDDGNTEAFF. The complete variable domain, with remaining parts taken from reference TRBV13 and TRBJ1-1, reads AAGVIQSPRHLIKEKRETATLKCYPIPRHDTVYWYQQGPGQDPQFLISFYEKMQSDKGSIPDRFSAQQFSDYHSELNMSSLELGDSALYFCASSLDDGNTEAFFGQGTRLTVV.

This clone was counted a single time. This CDR3 is CASSLGGGESTEAFF. In DNA form, the CDR3 reads TGCGCCAGCAGCTTGGGCGGGGGCGAGTCCACTGAAGCTTTCTTT. V usage is TRBV5-1 and J usage is TRBJ1-1, with D perhaps TRBD1 (6 bases). This CDR3 spans 15 amino acids. Per the germline V gene, CDR1 is SGHRS and CDR2 is YFSETQ. Trimming removed 0 bases at V and 4 bases at J, with 13 bases between. Full variable domain (outside the CDR3, taken from reference TRBV5-1 and TRBJ1-1): KAGVTQTPRYLIKTRGQQVTLSCSPISGHRSVSWYQQTPGQGLQFLFEYFSETQRNKGNFPGRFSGRQFSNSRSEMNVSTLELGDSALYLCASSLGGGESTEAFFGQGTRLTVV.

The rearrangement uses TRBV5-1 and TRBJ2-7; the D is unclear. Germline V gene lookup returns CDR1 SGHRS and CDR2 YFSETQ. This CDR3 has 16 residues. V shed 0 bases and J shed 3 bases, with 16 bases lying between them. CDR3 residues: CASSLAEAPAGYEQYF. CDR3 nucleotides: TGCGCCAGCAGCTTGGCCGAGGCTCCCGCCGGCTACGAGCAGTACTTC. Variable domain in full (rest from reference TRBV5-1 and TRBJ2-7): KAGVTQTPRYLIKTRGQQVTLSCSPISGHRSVSWYQQTPGQGLQFLFEYFSETQRNKGNFPGRFSGRQFSNSRSEMNVSTLELGDSALYLCASSLAEAPAGYEQYFGPGTRLTVT.

This clone was seen a handful of times. The J gene is TRBJ1-2, the V gene TRBV28, with a weak D call TRBD1 (5 bases). The CDR3 is 14 residues long. V was trimmed by 2 bases and J by 4 bases, leaving 11 bases between them. Germline V gene data show CDR1 as MDHEN and CDR2 as SYDVKM. The CDR3 DNA reads TGTGCCAGCAGTTTAGTGACAGACAGCTATGGCTACACCTTC. Translated, it gives CASSLVTDSYGYTF.

The genes are TRBV27 and TRBJ1-1; 8 nucleotides line up with TRBD1. V lost 5 bases to trimming and J lost 3 bases; unmatched junction nucleotides: 8. This CDR3 has 15 amino acids. Per the germline V gene, CDR1 is MNHEY and CDR2 is SMNVEV (reference sequence). CDR3 in DNA: TGTGCCAGCAGTCTCCACAGGGGGTGGGACACTGAAGCTTTCTTT. Translated, it gives CASSLHRGWDTEAFF.

The J gene is TRBJ2-5, the V gene TRBV15; D ambiguous. The ends were cut back, 1 base at V and 2 bases at J, with 11 bases in the middle. Germline V gene sequence: CDR1 LNHNV, CDR2 YYDKDF (reference sequence). CDR3 length: 15 amino acids. The CDR3 is CATSRATPAQETQYF. CDR3 DNA sequence: TGTGCCACCAGCAGAGCAACTCCCGCACAAGAGACCCAGTACTTC.

The chain uses TRBV13 and TRBJ1-1; the D is unclear. The CDR3 extends over 13 amino acids. V shed 4 bases and J shed 1 base, with 7 bases lying between them. Germline assignment: CDR1 PRHDT and CDR2 FYEKMQ (reference sequence). The CDR3 region has the DNA TGTGCCAGCAGCTCCACGGGGAACACTGAAGCTTTCTTT. It codes for CASSSTGNTEAFF.

The rearrangement links TRBV6-7 to TRBJ2-1; D might be TRBD2 (6 bases). TRBV6-7 is an open reading frame, and its role is uncertain. Trimming left V 2 bases short and J 10 bases short, with 21 bases between. The CDR3 loop spans 16 amino acids. The CDR3 protein is CASSYQGLSGNKEQFF. In DNA form, the CDR3 reads TGTGCCAGCAGTTACCAGGGACTCTCTGGAAATAAGGAGCAGTTCTTC.

This clone was counted only a few times. The chain is built from TRBV2 and TRBJ1-1; D not resolved. CDR1 SNHLY and CDR2 FYNNEI come from the germline V gene. The CDR3 runs 13 residues. V lost 2 bases to trimming and J lost 1 base, with 5 bases between them. The CDR3 region is CASSEYRNTEAFF. CDR3 in DNA: TGTGCCAGCAGTGAATACAGGAACACTGAAGCTTTCTTT.

The chain carries TRBV9 and TRBJ2-3; no clear D. The CDR3 runs 15 residues. The ends were cut back, 1 base at V and 0 bases at J, with 9 bases in the middle. Germline loops: CDR1 SGDLS, CDR2 YYNGEE. CDR3 region: CASSVTRLSTDTQYF. Here the CDR3 DNA reads TGTGCCAGCAGCGTAACGAGACTTAGCACAGATACGCAGTATTTT.

The chain recombines TRBV27 with TRBJ2-1; 9 bases match TRBD1. The CDR3 covers 13 residues. Unmatched junction bases numbered 2, after V lost 5 bases and J lost 6 bases. Germline V gene lookup returns CDR1 MNHEY and CDR2 SMNVEV (reference sequence). The CDR3: CASSPTGGNEQFF. The CDR3 nucleotides read TGTGCCAGCAGTCCGACAGGGGGCAATGAGCAGTTCTTC.

V gene TRBV5-4 combines with J gene TRBJ2-1; D may be TRBD2 (7 bases). The CDR3 is made up of 13 amino acids. Germline CDR1 and CDR2: SGHNT and YYREEE (reference sequence). V dropped 1 base and J dropped 8 bases, with 10 bases sitting between them. CDR3 sequence: CASSLRGAYEQFF. The CDR3 DNA sequence: TGTGCCAGCAGCTTGCGGGGGGCATATGAGCAGTTCTTC. The full variable domain, in which reference TRBV5-4 and TRBJ2-1 provide the parts outside the CDR3, is ETGVTQSPTHLIKTRGQQVTLRCSSQSGHNTVSWYQQALGQGPQFIFQYYREEENGRGNFPPRFSGLQFPNYSSELNVNALELDDSALYLCASSLRGAYEQFFGPGTRLTVL.

The chain couples TRBV7-2 to TRBJ2-7; 10 bases agree with TRBD2. Trimming at V came to 2 bases and at J to 2 bases, leaving 0 bases not matched to a gene. Germline-derived CDR1 and CDR2 are SGHTA and FQGNSA. CDR3 length: 14 residues. The CDR3 here is CASSLLAGAYEQYF. In DNA form, the CDR3 reads TGTGCCAGCAGCTTACTAGCGGGAGCCTACGAGCAGTACTTC.